The clone carrying this T cell receptor beta chain was observed a few times. The entry originates in a study of blood T cell repertoires in COVID-19. Study at large: Sites in the United States, Italy and Spain provided acute and convalescent COVID-19 samples. Sample material is recorded as cDNA or gDNA derived from T cells, B-cell-depleted T cells, or PBMCs.

As originally analysed: Reference gene primer amplification gave nucleated cell count estimates. Assay: immunoSEQ multiplex PCR; the TCRdb copy retains only in-frame clones and omits some. D and trimming come from the DNA, and the V and J calls and clone size come from that table. The sample lists more than 85,000 clones; nearly 85% were seen once. The germline V and J ends were trimmed by 4 bases and 3 bases, with 20 bases remaining between them. CDR1 and CDR2 from the germline V gene are LGHNA and YNFKEQ. The CDR3 length is 17 residues. V and J are TRBV4-2 and TRBJ2-3; weak D call: TRBD2 (6 bases). Input material: peripheral blood. This sequence was found in a woman between 50 and 59 years old with acute or convalescent COVID-19. The CDR3 nucleotides read TGTGCCAGCAGCCTAAGCCTCGGGGGATCGTCGACAGATACGCAGTATTTT. Amino acids: CASSLSLGGSSTDTQYF.